This T cell receptor (beta chain) was found in a study of radiation and T cells in renal cell carcinoma. The germline CDR1 and CDR2 sequences are SGHRS and YFSETQ. V shed 4 bases and J shed 3 bases, with 13 bases lying between them. The CDR3 length is 14 residues. Study-wide points: In blood, top tumor clones expanded by 2 weeks, shrinking by 4.

This clone was counted only a few times. The target antigen is unknown. This sample's time point: blood 4 weeks post-SBRT, at nephrectomy. Treatment meaning: 15 Gy SBRT to primary tumor, nephrectomy 4 weeks later. Radiation-treated patients gave blood at baseline, week 2 and week 4. The tumor was a clear cell renal cell carcinoma. Produced via immunoSEQ multiplex PCR; TCRdb's table is partial and in-frame only. The sample includes tens of thousands of clones, around 89% seen only once; the top ten take 5.5% to 7%. Source: blood, taken from a patient whose treatment included radiotherapy and nephrectomy. V gene TRBV5-1 combines with J gene TRBJ1-1, with a possible D match to TRBD1 (5 bases). This clonotype was obtained from a woman in her 70s with renal cell carcinoma. DNA for the CDR3: TGCGCCAGCAGCCCGCAGTGGGGGGACACTGAAGCTTTCTTT. It is translated as CASSPQWGDTEAFF.